A single sample is the source of the 9 T cell receptor beta chains below, sequenced in a study of lymphopenia after photon versus proton radiotherapy. Sequencing used immunoSEQ multiplex PCR; TCRdb keeps in-frame clones, though not all of them. Here the sample spans tens of thousands of clones, 70% to 90% being singletons. The source material was peripheral blood, sampled from a patient treated with photon-based radiotherapy. The source is a man aged 40-50 years with gastric cancer.

The V call is TRBV2, the J call TRBJ2-7, with 10 bases aligning to TRBD1. The CDR3 has 14 amino acids. Trimming took 6 bases from V and 3 from J; bases not matched to a gene: 5. Germline V lookup: CDR1 SNHLY, CDR2 FYNNEI. CDR3 sequence (DNA): TGTGCCAGCAGGAACGGACAGGGGGGCTACGAGCAGTACTTC. The encoded protein is CASRNGQGGYEQYF.

This clone came up once. The chain links TRBV10-2 to TRBJ2-1; TRBD2 matches 10 bases. CDR1 WSHSY and CDR2 SAAADI come from the germline V gene. Germline trimming cut 0 bases from V and 4 bases from J; bases unmatched to any gene: 3. The CDR3 totals 16 residues. CDR3 coding DNA: TGCGCCAGCAGTGAGTCTAGCGGGGGGTTTTACAATGAGCAGTTCTTC. Its translation is CASSESSGGFYNEQFF.

The V gene is TRBV7-9, the J gene TRBJ2-6; 12 nucleotides align to TRBD1. The CDR3 extends over 16 amino acids. Germline assignment: CDR1 SEHNR and CDR2 FQNEAQ (reference sequence). V was pared by 7 bases and J by 4 bases, with 5 bases of the junction left unmatched. This CDR3 is CASTPGQGAGANVLTF. DNA of the CDR3: TGTGCCAGCACCCCGGGACAGGGGGCAGGGGCCAACGTCCTGACTTTC.

This clone was counted a single time. The J gene is TRBJ1-4, the V gene TRBV9, with D possibly matching TRBD1 (5 bases). This CDR3 contains 14 residues. The germline V and J ends were trimmed by 4 bases and 7 bases, with 14 bases remaining between them. Germline-derived CDR1 and CDR2 are SGDLS and YYNGEE. CDR3 nucleotide sequence: TGTGCCAGCAGCCCGGGACTTACGGCTGAAAAACTGTTTTTT. Translated, it gives CASSPGLTAEKLFF. The full variable domain, with the rest looked up from reference TRBV9 and TRBJ1-4, is DSGVTQTPKHLITATGQRVTLRCSPRSGDLSVYWYQQSLDQGLQFLIQYYNGEERAKGNILERFSAQQFPDLHSELNLSSLELGDSALYFCASSPGLTAEKLFFGSGTQLSVL.

This clone was observed a handful of times. The chain has TRBV19 and TRBJ1-5; no reliable D call. This CDR3 contains 15 residues. V dropped 5 bases and J dropped 6 bases, with 17 bases sitting between them. The germline CDR1 and CDR2 sequences are LNHDA and SQIVND (reference sequence). CDR3 protein: CASSEQAYAGQPQHF. CDR3 sequence (DNA): TGTGCCAGTAGTGAGCAGGCCTACGCGGGTCAGCCCCAGCATTTT.

The chain employs TRBV30 and TRBJ2-1, with D perhaps TRBD1 or TRBD2 (5 bases each). Germline V CDR1 and CDR2: GTSNPN, SVGIG (reference sequence). The length of the CDR3 is 12 residues. V was shortened by 2 bases and J by 8 bases, with 10 bases between the two germline ends. The CDR3 DNA reads TGTGCCTGGAGTACGCGAGGGGATGAGCAGTTCTTC. This gives the protein CAWSTRGDEQFF.

The V and J genes are TRBV7-2 and TRBJ2-1; 9 nucleotides align to TRBD2. The CDR3 spans 12 residues. Trimming took 5 bases from V and 14 from J; bases not matched to a gene: 7. The germline V gene encodes CDR1 SGHTA and CDR2 FQGNSA. CDR3 in DNA: TGTGCCAGCAGCCCCGCGGGGGGGAGAGAGTTCTTC. Protein product: CASSPAGGREFF.

This clone has more than one count but fewer than ten. The chain links TRBV18 to TRBJ2-3, with D hard to call. This CDR3 spans 15 amino acids. Germline V gives CDR1 KGHSH, CDR2 LQKENI. V was shortened by 1 base and J by 7 bases, with 15 bases between the two germline ends. CDR3 protein: CASSPRAKLSNTQYF. For the CDR3, the DNA is TGTGCCAGCTCACCACGAGCTAAACTTTCCAATACGCAGTATTTT. The whole variable domain, remainder taken from reference TRBV18 and TRBJ2-3, is NAGVMQNPRHLVRRRGQEARLRCSPMKGHSHVYWYRQLPEEGLKFMVYLQKENIIDESGMPKERFSAEFPKEGPSILRIQQVVRGDSAAYFCASSPRAKLSNTQYFGPGTRLTVL.

V is TRBV4-2 and J is TRBJ1-3, with D perhaps matching TRBD1 (6 bases). Trimming took off 0 bases at V and 0 bases at J, with 12 bases between the two ends. The CDR3 runs to 17 residues. CDR1 LGHNA and CDR2 YNFKEQ come from the germline V gene. CDR3 in DNA: TGTGCCAGCAGCCAAGACCCCGTGGACAGCTCTGGAAACACCATATATTTT. As protein: CASSQDPVDSSGNTIYF.